This T cell receptor (beta chain) was sequenced during a study of cytomegalovirus exposure and HLA in healthy donors. J lost 5 bases, V lost 0 bases, and 3 bases had no gene match. Per the germline V gene, CDR1 is SGHTS and CDR2 is YDEGEE. The CDR3 spans 14 residues. General study points: As a later analysis revealed, most CMV-associated TCR beta chains appeared HLA-restricted.

Both 60 Vbeta primers and 13 Jbeta primers went into the PCR. TCRdb's table, derived via immunoSEQ multiplex PCR, lists solely in-frame clones and lacks some. This table holds about 250,000 clones, nearly 95% found once. Details on this clone: The antigen is unknown.

The V and J genes are TRBV5-8 and TRBJ2-3; the match to TRBD2 covers 7 bases. This TCR was recovered from a girl aged 2 to 9 in good health and CMV-seronegative. What was sequenced was PBMCs. The CDR3 nucleotides read TGTGCCAGCAGCTTGGGGCTAGCGGTAGATACGCAGTATTTT. Amino acid sequence: CASSLGLAVDTQYF.